Presented here are 15 T cell receptor beta chains from one specimen sequenced in a study of T cells in Graves' hyperthyroidism and ophthalmopathy (dated by TCRdb to the late 2010s). Library preparation used multiplex PCR. The run used an Illumina HiSeq 2000. The TCR beta CDR3 regions were amplified from the RNA transcripts. The TCR CDR3 was subjected to a first round of RT-PCR using the HTBI primer set and the Qiagen OneStep RT-PCR kit. The raw public data were reprocessed by TCRdb itself: fastp quality trimming at Q25, MiXCR clonotype calling, in-frame beta chains only. Every entry covers one CDR3 protein and lists the most common genes and DNA from its rows. This sample has around 600,000 distinct CDR3 sequences in its table, and approximately 15% of those were observed once. The ten largest account for about 7% of the sample. The sample taken for sequencing was blood. The receptors originated from a woman younger than 35 with Graves' ophthalmopathy.

This clonotype was seen ten or more times. The chain couples TRBV6-2 or TRBV6-3 to TRBJ1-1, with D unresolved. CDR3 size: 14 residues. Germline V CDR1 and CDR2: MNHEY, SVGEGT. Trimming took off 4 bases at V and 4 bases at J, with 13 bases between the two ends. CDR3 sequence (DNA): TGTGCCAGCAGTTCGGGCAGAGGTCGCACTGAAGCTTTCTTT. Translation: CASSSGRGRTEAFF.

This sequence joins TRBV19 and TRBJ2-3; TRBD2 matches at 9 bases. The CDR3 contains 14 residues. Germline CDR1 and CDR2: LNHDA and SQIVND (reference sequence). With 7 bases clipped from V and 4 bases from J, the junction kept 6 bases outside the gene matches. CDR3 in DNA: TGTGCCAGTAAGCTAGCGGGAATAGCAGATACGCAGTATTTT. Protein sequence: CASKLAGIADTQYF. Drawing the rest from reference TRBV19 and TRBJ2-3, the complete variable domain is DGGITQSPKYLFRKEGQNVTLSCEQNLNHDAMYWYRQDPGQGLRLIYYSQIVNDFQKGDIAEGYSVSREKKESFPLTVTSAQKNPTAFYLCASKLAGIADTQYFGPGTRLTVL.

This chain links TRBV7-9 with TRBJ1-4; D not certain. The V end was cut by 1 base, the J end by 0 bases, with 9 bases between. Germline CDR1 and CDR2: SEHNR and FQNEAQ (reference sequence). The CDR3 is 16 amino acids. The DNA of the CDR3 is TGTGCCAGCAGCTTAGTGACGGGTGCAACTAATGAAAAACTGTTTTTT. It translates to CASSLVTGATNEKLFF.

The J gene is TRBJ2-1, the V gene TRBV11-3; perhaps D is TRBD1 or TRBD2 (5 bases each). CDR1 and CDR2 (germline): SGHNT, YENEEA. With 3 bases removed from V and 8 bases from J, the gap between germline ends came to 11 bases. The CDR3 consists of 13 residues. This CDR3 is CASSLRGADEQFF. The CDR3 DNA is TGTGCCAGCAGCTTGAGGGGAGCCGATGAGCAGTTCTTC.

This clonotype occurred many times. V usage is TRBV6-1 and J usage is TRBJ2-1; the match to TRBD2 covers 7 bases. With 6 bases clipped from V and 2 bases from J, the junction kept 4 bases outside the gene matches. The germline CDR1 and CDR2 sequences are MNHNS and SASEGT. This CDR3 is built from 14 residues. The CDR3 sequence is CASRDAGAYNEQFF. The CDR3 DNA reads TGTGCCAGCAGGGACGCGGGAGCCTACAATGAGCAGTTCTTC.

This clonotype was recorded at least ten times. The genes are TRBV28 and TRBJ2-7, with 9 positions matching TRBD1. Germline V gives CDR1 MDHEN, CDR2 SYDVKM. The ends lost 6 bases at V and 4 bases at J; junction bases unmatched: 4. CDR3 length: 13 amino acids. As DNA, the CDR3 is TGTGCCAGCAGAAGGGACAGGGAGTACGAGCAGTACTTC. It encodes CASRRDREYEQYF.

This clonotype was detected many times. This sequence joins TRBV7-3 and TRBJ1-2; 9 nucleotides agree with TRBD1. V lost 0 bases and J lost 6; bases outside the gene matches: 8. In germline, CDR1 is SGHTA, CDR2 FQGTGA. The CDR3 runs 16 residues. DNA of the CDR3: TGTGCCAGCAGCTTAACCCCCGGGACAGGGACGAATGGCTACACCTTC. Its protein is CASSLTPGTGTNGYTF.

This rearrangement joins TRBV7-9 to TRBJ2-4; a possible D gene is TRBD1 (6 bases). The CDR3 has 17 amino acids. V was pared by 5 bases and J by 8 bases, with 25 bases between. The germline V gene encodes CDR1 SEHNR and CDR2 FQNEAQ (reference sequence). This CDR3 is CASSPSAGTSEWDIQYF. As DNA, the CDR3 is TGTGCCAGCAGCCCCTCTGCCGGGACATCCGAGTGGGACATTCAGTACTTC.

J is TRBJ1-4 and V is TRBV25-1; 8 nucleotides agree with TRBD1. V was pared by 5 bases and J by 6 bases, with 8 bases of the junction left unmatched. Germline CDR1 and CDR2: MGHDK and SYGVNS. The CDR3 runs 15 residues. The CDR3 loop reads CASSIYRGSDEKLFF. The CDR3 region has the DNA TGTGCCAGCAGTATTTACAGGGGGAGCGATGAAAAACTGTTTTTT.

This clonotype has a count of ten or more. This chain joins TRBV28 and TRBJ2-3, with D maybe TRBD1 (5 bases). Germline V lookup: CDR1 MDHEN, CDR2 SYDVKM. Trimming removed 2 bases at V and 0 bases at J, with 6 bases between. This CDR3 has 14 residues. In DNA form, the CDR3 reads TGTGCCAGCAGTTTACCAGGGAGCACAGATACGCAGTATTTT. Translated: CASSLPGSTDTQYF. The full variable domain, with the rest looked up from reference TRBV28 and TRBJ2-3, is DVKVTQSSRYLVKRTGEKVFLECVQDMDHENMFWYRQDPGLGLRLIYFSYDVKMKEKGDIPEGYSVSREKKERFSLILESASTNQTSMYLCASSLPGSTDTQYFGPGTRLTVL.

This clonotype was observed a handful of times. CDR3 sequence reads: CASSLGRGAGELFF. CDR3 bases: TGTGCCAGCAGCTTAGGTCGTGGGGCCGGGGAGCTGTTTTTT. V and J are TRBV7-9 and TRBJ2-2; D call uncertain. The germline gives CDR1 SEHNR, CDR2 FQNEAQ (reference sequence). This CDR3 has 14 residues. Trimming cost V 1 base and J 6 bases, with 9 bases left between them.

This clonotype was recorded at least ten times. The CDR3 loop reads CASSQEPLDDEQFF. The CDR3 bases are TGTGCCAGCAGCCAAGAGCCCCTAGATGATGAGCAGTTCTTC. The V gene is TRBV3-1, the J gene TRBJ2-1; D unclear. V lost 0 bases and J lost 8, with 11 bases in between. CDR1 and CDR2 from the germline V gene are LGHDT and YNNKEL (reference sequence). CDR3 length: 14 residues.

The chain employs TRBV7-9 and TRBJ1-1, with 7 nucleotides matching TRBD1. From germline, CDR1 is SEHNR and CDR2 FQNEAQ (reference sequence). Trimming cost V 5 bases and J 1 base; bases outside gene matches: 16. This CDR3 has 18 amino acids. The CDR3 nucleotides read TGTGCCAGCAGCCCCCTGACAGGGAGGGCTGGTCGGAACACTGAAGCTTTCTTT. Protein product: CASSPLTGRAGRNTEAFF.

This rearrangement joins TRBV10-3 to TRBJ1-5, with D unclear. Germline CDR1 reads ENHRY; CDR2 reads SYGVKD. V was trimmed by 6 bases and J by 0 bases, leaving 6 bases between them. The CDR3 extends over 13 amino acids. In DNA, the CDR3 is TGTGCCATCAGGAGTTATAGCAATCAGCCCCAGCATTTT. Translating gives CAIRSYSNQPQHF.

This clonotype was observed many times. This chain connects TRBV7-3 to TRBJ2-3, with a tentative D call TRBD1 (7 bases). This CDR3 spans 15 amino acids. Trimming took 6 bases from V and 0 from J, leaving 13 bases between them. Germline CDR1 SGHTA, CDR2 FQGTGA. CDR3 bases: TGTGCCAGCAGTCCCAGGGGGGCTAGCACAGATACGCAGTATTTT. Protein product: CASSPRGASTDTQYF. Looking up the rest from reference TRBV7-3 and TRBJ2-3 gives the full variable domain: GAGVSQTPSNKVTEKGKYVELRCDPISGHTALYWYRQSLGQGPEFLIYFQGTGAADDSGLPNDRFFAVRPEGSVSTLKIQRTERGDSAVYLCASSPRGASTDTQYFGPGTRLTVL.